These 7 T cell receptor beta chains were all obtained from the same sample, sequenced in a study of blood T cell repertoires in COVID-19. Produced via immunoSEQ multiplex PCR; TCRdb's table is partial and in-frame only. The sample contains about 480,000 clones, around 89% of which appear only once. Material: PBMCs or T cells enriched from blood (not recorded which). The receptors were gathered from a woman aged 40 to 50 who had recovered from COVID-19.

This chain connects TRBV7-9 to TRBJ2-2, with 8 bases lining up with TRBD1. Trimming at V came to 5 bases and at J to 7 bases, leaving 6 bases not matched to a gene. Looked up from germline, CDR1 is SEHNR and CDR2 is FQNEAQ (reference sequence). The CDR3 has 14 residues. For the CDR3, the DNA is TGTGCCAGCAGCCCGAGGGGACAGGTCGGGGAGCTGTTTTTT. This sequence encodes CASSPRGQVGELFF.

The V gene is TRBV6-1, the J gene TRBJ1-2; D possibly corresponds to TRBD1 (5 bases). The CDR3 totals 14 residues. The V gene lost 2 bases and the J gene lost 4 bases, with 11 bases spanning the gap. In germline, CDR1 is MNHNS, CDR2 SASEGT. The CDR3 coding sequence is TGTGCCAGCAGTGAAATGCGGGACCGCTATGGCTACACCTTC. Its translation is CASSEMRDRYGYTF.

This clone appeared a few times. The V gene is TRBV2, the J gene TRBJ1-6, with TRBD1 matching 8 bases. Germline V gives CDR1 SNHLY, CDR2 FYNNEI. The ends lost 9 bases at V and 7 bases at J; junction bases unmatched: 5. The CDR3 is 13 residues long. This CDR3 is CASKTGGNSPLHF. CDR3 DNA sequence: TGTGCCAGTAAAACAGGGGGAAATTCACCCCTCCACTTT.

CDR3 DNA sequence: TGTGCCAGCAGTCTACAGATACAGTACCAAGAGACCCAGTACTTC. Amino acids: CASSLQIQYQETQYF. The chain combines TRBV6-5 with TRBJ2-5; D ambiguous. CDR1 is MNHEY and CDR2 is SVGAGI in the germline V gene. CDR3 length: 15 residues. The V gene lost 5 bases and the J gene lost 0 bases, with 13 bases spanning the gap.

J is TRBJ1-2 and V is TRBV7-9, with D unclear. CDR3 length equals 15 residues. From germline, CDR1 is SEHNR and CDR2 FQNEAQ (reference sequence). V shed 1 base and J shed 4 bases, with 13 bases lying between them. This CDR3 is CASSLGERRAYGYTF. The CDR3 DNA reads TGTGCCAGCAGCTTAGGGGAGCGACGGGCCTATGGCTACACCTTC.

This chain uses TRBV5-1 with TRBJ2-5; 8 bases map to TRBD2. In germline, CDR1 is SGHRS, CDR2 YFSETQ. V was pared by 0 bases and J by 6 bases, with 7 bases of the junction left unmatched. This CDR3 has 15 residues. The DNA of the CDR3 is TGCGCCAGCAGCTTGGAGTCGGGAGGGCGAAAGACCCAGTACTTC. Amino acid sequence: CASSLESGGRKTQYF.

This clone has just one count. Other nucleotide sequences from this sample produce the same CDR3. The V call is TRBV18, the J call TRBJ2-7; 7 bases match TRBD1. Trimming at V came to 3 bases and at J to 2 bases, leaving 4 bases not matched to a gene. CDR1 is KGHSH, CDR2 LQKENI, per germline. This CDR3 is 14 amino acids long. CDR3 nucleotides: TGTGCCAGCTCACCTCCGGGACAGCCCTACGAGCAGTACTTC. It codes for CASSPPGQPYEQYF.